The sequence of this T cell receptor (beta chain) was determined in a study of post-analysis software for immune sequencing data. Unique molecular identifiers were present in the TCR beta cDNA libraries. TCRdb called the PCR reads again in MiXCR, with one record for every CDR3 protein. The sample lists some 450,000 distinct CDR3 sequences, around 40% seen once, with about 12% in the top ten. Germline CDR1 reads SGHRS; CDR2 reads YFSETQ. The germline V and J ends were trimmed by 0 bases and 7 bases, with 14 bases remaining between them. The CDR3 covers 15 residues. Study observations and caveats: Elevated frequency relative to controls characterized four or five TRBV segments in patients, TRBV5-6, TRBV5-1 and TRBV20-1 among them.

To note about this clonotype: The antigen is unknown.

Sequenced sample: blood. This TCR was recovered from a girl between 10 and 17 years old with multiple sclerosis. The V and J genes are TRBV5-1 and TRBJ2-1; no reliable D call. The CDR3 is CASSLAVGRANEQFF. The CDR3 nucleotides read TGCGCCAGCAGCTTGGCCGTAGGAAGGGCGAATGAGCAGTTCTTC.